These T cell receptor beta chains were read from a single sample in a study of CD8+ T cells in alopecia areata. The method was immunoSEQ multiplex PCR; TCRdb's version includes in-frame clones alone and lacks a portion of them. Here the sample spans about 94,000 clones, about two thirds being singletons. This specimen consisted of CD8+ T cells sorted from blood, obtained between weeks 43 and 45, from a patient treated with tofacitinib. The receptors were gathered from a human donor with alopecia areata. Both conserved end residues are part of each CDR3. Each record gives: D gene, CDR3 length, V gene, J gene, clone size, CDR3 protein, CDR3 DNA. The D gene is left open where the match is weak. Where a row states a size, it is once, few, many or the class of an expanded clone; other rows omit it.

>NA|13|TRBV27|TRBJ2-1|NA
CASSLGRLNEQFF
TGTGCCAGCAGTTTGGGCCGCCTCAATGAGCAGTTCTTC
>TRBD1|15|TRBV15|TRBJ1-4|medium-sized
CATSIHRQGDEKLFF
TGTGCCACCAGCATCCACCGACAGGGCGATGAAAAACTGTTTTTT
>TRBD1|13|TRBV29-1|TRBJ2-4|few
CSGTTGQGNIQYF
TGCAGCGGGACCACGGGACAGGGAAACATTCAGTACTTC
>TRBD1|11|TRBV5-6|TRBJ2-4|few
CASSGRDRVFF
TGTGCCAGCAGCGGCCGGGACAGGGTATTCTTC
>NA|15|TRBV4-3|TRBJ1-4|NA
CASSQDRADNEKLFF
TGCGCCAGCAGCCAAGACAGGGCCGATAATGAAAAACTGTTTTTT
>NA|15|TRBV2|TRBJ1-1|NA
CASSPSGTLNTEAFF
TGTGCCAGCAGTCCTTCCGGGACTTTGAACACTGAAGCTTTCTTT
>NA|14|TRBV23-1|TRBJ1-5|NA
CASSPGRRNQPQHF
TGCGCCAGCAGTCCGGGACGGAGAAATCAGCCCCAGCATTTT
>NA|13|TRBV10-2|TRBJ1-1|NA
CASSHRPGDEAFF
TGCGCCAGCAGTCATCGTCCGGGGGATGAAGCTTTCTTT
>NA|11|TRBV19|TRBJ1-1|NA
CASRARVELFF
TGTGCCAGCAGGGCCCGCGTTGAGCTTTTCTTT
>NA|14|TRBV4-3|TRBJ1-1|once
CASSPFVGNTEAFF
TGCGCCAGCAGCCCCTTTGTGGGGAATACTGAAGCTTTCTTT
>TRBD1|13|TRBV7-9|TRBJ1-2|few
CASSSRGRDGYTF
TGTGCCAGCAGCTCCAGGGGGAGGGATGGCTACACCTTC
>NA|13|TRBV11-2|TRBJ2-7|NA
CASSLGSGDEQYF
TGTGCCAGCAGCTTAGGGTCAGGGGACGAGCAGTACTTC
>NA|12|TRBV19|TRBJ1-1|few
CASSPRTAEAFF
TGTGCCAGTAGTCCCCGGACAGCTGAAGCTTTCTTT
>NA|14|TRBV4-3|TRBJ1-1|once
CASSQERINTEAFF
TGCGCCAGCAGCCAGGAGCGCATTAACACTGAAGCTTTCTTT
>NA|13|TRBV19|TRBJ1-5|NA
CASSIASTQPQHF
TGTGCCAGTAGTATAGCTTCTACTCAGCCCCAGCATTTT
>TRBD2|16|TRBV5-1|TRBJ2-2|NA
CASTLSSGGAPGELFF
TGCGCCAGCACCCTCTCTAGCGGGGGGGCTCCCGGGGAGCTGTTTTTT
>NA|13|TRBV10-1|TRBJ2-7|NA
CASSEGDAYEQYF
TGCGCCAGCAGTGAGGGCGATGCCTACGAGCAGTACTTC
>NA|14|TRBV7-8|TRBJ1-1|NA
CASSFGQMNTEAFF
TGTGCCAGCAGCTTTGGCCAGATGAACACTGAAGCTTTCTTT
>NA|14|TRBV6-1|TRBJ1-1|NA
CASTPTRANTEAFF
TGTGCCAGCACCCCGACCCGAGCGAACACTGAAGCTTTCTTT
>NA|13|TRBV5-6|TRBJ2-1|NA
CASSLGLRGEQFF
TGTGCCAGCAGCTTGGGACTTCGGGGTGAGCAGTTCTTC
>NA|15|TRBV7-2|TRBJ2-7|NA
CASARAGANSYEQYF
TGTGCCAGCGCCAGGGCAGGGGCGAACTCCTACGAGCAGTACTTC
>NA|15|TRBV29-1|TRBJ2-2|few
CSVEGRGKNTGELFF
TGCAGCGTTGAGGGAAGGGGGAAGAACACCGGGGAGCTGTTTTTT
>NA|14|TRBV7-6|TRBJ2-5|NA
CASRPKDGEETQYF
TGTGCCAGCAGGCCCAAGGACGGGGAAGAGACCCAGTACTTC
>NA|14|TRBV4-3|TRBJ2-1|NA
CASSQLSESSEQFF
TGCGCCAGCAGCCAACTCTCCGAATCTAGTGAGCAGTTCTTC
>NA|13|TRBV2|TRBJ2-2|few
CATQDKNTGELFF
TGTGCCACTCAGGACAAAAACACCGGGGAGCTGTTTTTT
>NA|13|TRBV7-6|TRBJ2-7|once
CASSSAPGYEQYF
TGTGCCAGCAGCTCCGCTCCAGGGTACGAGCAGTACTTC
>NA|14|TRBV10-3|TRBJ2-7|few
CAISDLDRSYEQYF
TGTGCCATCAGTGATTTAGACCGGTCCTACGAGCAGTACTTC
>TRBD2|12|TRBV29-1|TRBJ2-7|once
CSVQEREYEQYF
TGCAGCGTCCAAGAGCGGGAGTACGAGCAGTACTTC
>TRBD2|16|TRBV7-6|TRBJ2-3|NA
CASSLGPSGEIHTQYF
TGTGCCAGCAGCTTAGGCCCTAGCGGGGAGATACATACGCAGTATTTT
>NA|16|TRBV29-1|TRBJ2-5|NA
CSYVGEDSDDAETQYF
TGCAGCTATGTAGGGGAAGATTCCGACGACGCGGAGACCCAGTACTTC
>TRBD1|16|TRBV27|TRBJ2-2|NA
CASSNRGQFNTGELFF
TGTGCCAGCAGTAACAGGGGTCAATTCAACACCGGGGAGCTGTTTTTT